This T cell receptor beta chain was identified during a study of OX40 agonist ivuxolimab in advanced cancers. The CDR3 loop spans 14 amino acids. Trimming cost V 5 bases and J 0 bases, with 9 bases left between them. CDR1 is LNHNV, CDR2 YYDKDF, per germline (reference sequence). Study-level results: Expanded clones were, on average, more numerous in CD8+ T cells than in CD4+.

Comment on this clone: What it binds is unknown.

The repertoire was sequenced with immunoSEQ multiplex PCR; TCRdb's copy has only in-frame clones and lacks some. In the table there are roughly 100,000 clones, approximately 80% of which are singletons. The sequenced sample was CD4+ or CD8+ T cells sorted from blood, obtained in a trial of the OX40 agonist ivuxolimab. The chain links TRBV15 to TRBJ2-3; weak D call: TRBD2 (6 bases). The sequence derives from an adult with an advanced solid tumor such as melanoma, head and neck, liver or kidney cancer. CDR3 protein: CATSAGTSTDTQYF. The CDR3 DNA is TGTGCCACCAGCGCCGGGACTAGCACAGATACGCAGTATTTT.